The T cell receptor (beta chain) described here comes from a study of cytomegalovirus exposure and HLA in healthy donors. General observations from the study: Highest at DRB1 and lowest at HLA-C, TCR association rates differed among HLA loci in a later analysis.

Looked up from germline, CDR1 is SGHDT and CDR2 is YYEEEE. CDR3 length: 15 amino acids. The V end lost 3 bases, the J end lost 3 bases, and 15 bases lay between the germline ends. Concerning this clone itself: Its cognate antigen is unknown.

13 Jbeta primers and 60 Vbeta primers were used for the PCR. Assay used: immunoSEQ multiplex PCR; TCRdb lists only in-frame clones, some missing. Found here are 80,000 to 100,000 clones, about four fifths of them singletons; the top ten hold less than 8%. The clonotype was recovered from a man aged 25 to 40 in good health and CMV-seronegative. The specimen sequenced was PBMCs. V and J are TRBV5-6 and TRBJ1-2, with D unclear. This CDR3 is CASSWVGGGDYGYTF. The CDR3 DNA is TGTGCCAGCAGCTGGGTGGGAGGTGGAGACTATGGCTACACCTTC.